These 12 T cell receptor beta chains share one sample of origin, sequenced in a study of blood T cell repertoires in COVID-19. TCRdb's table, derived via immunoSEQ multiplex PCR, lists solely in-frame clones and lacks some. The repertoire holds some 310,000 clones, with roughly 84% as singletons. Sample: peripheral blood. Receptors were obtained from a man aged 45 to 65 with active or convalescent COVID-19.

This rearrangement joins TRBV5-5 to TRBJ1-5; weak D call: TRBD1 (6 bases). The CDR3 length is 17 residues. The germline CDR1 and CDR2 sequences are SGHKS and YYEKEE (reference sequence). Trimming took 0 bases from V and 1 from J, leaving 14 bases between them. The CDR3 region is CASSLGSGDGSNQPQHF. The CDR3 DNA follows: TGTGCCAGCAGCTTGGGGTCAGGGGATGGGAGCAATCAGCCCCAGCATTTT.

V gene TRBV2 combines with J gene TRBJ1-6; D remains unclear. The germline gives CDR1 SNHLY, CDR2 FYNNEI. The CDR3 loop spans 15 amino acids. V was cut by 4 bases and J by 8 bases, with 15 bases left in between. The CDR3 DNA follows: TGTGCCAGCAGTGCTTACCTGGGCGGGGATTCACCCCTCCACTTT. Its translation: CASSAYLGGDSPLHF.

The genes are TRBV9 and TRBJ2-1, with 7 bases matching TRBD1. The CDR3 spans 16 residues. CDR1 is SGDLS and CDR2 is YYNGEE in the germline V gene. Losses at the gene ends were 0 bases for V and 5 bases for J; bases not matched to a gene: 8. The CDR3 loop is CASSVGTTGIDNEQFF. For the CDR3, the DNA is TGTGCCAGCAGCGTAGGGACGACAGGGATTGACAATGAGCAGTTCTTC.

The chain is built from TRBV28 and TRBJ2-7; 9 nucleotides line up with TRBD2. The J segment lost 0 bases and the V segment lost 5 bases, leaving 2 bases of the junction unmatched. The CDR3 consists of 14 residues. CDR1 MDHEN and CDR2 SYDVKM come from the germline V gene. DNA of the CDR3: TGTGCCAGCAGTAATAGCGGGGGCTCCTACGAGCAGTACTTC. Translated, it gives CASSNSGGSYEQYF.

The chain uses TRBV5-1 and TRBJ1-1, with a tentative D call TRBD1 (6 bases). Trimming pared 0 bases from V and 3 bases from J, leaving 21 bases between. This CDR3 contains 18 residues. Germline lookup yields CDR1 SGHRS and CDR2 YFSETQ. The CDR3 nucleotides read TGCGCCAGCAGCTTGGTCTTTACAGGGATGGAATCGTACACTGAAGCTTTCTTT. This sequence encodes CASSLVFTGMESYTEAFF.

The V and J genes are TRBV7-2 and TRBJ2-7; the match to TRBD2 covers 13 bases. The CDR3 contains 15 residues. Germline V CDR1 and CDR2: SGHTA, FQGNSA. Unmatched junction bases numbered 7, after V lost 6 bases and J lost 5 bases. The CDR3 here is CASSHTSGRADEQYF. Here the CDR3 DNA reads TGTGCCAGCAGTCACACTAGCGGGAGGGCCGACGAGCAGTACTTC.

This clone was detected only a few times. The V and J genes are TRBV24-1 and TRBJ1-1; D is perhaps TRBD1 (6 bases). V dropped 3 bases and J dropped 6 bases, with 10 bases sitting between them. Germline V lookup: CDR1 KGHDR, CDR2 SFDVKD. The CDR3 spans 13 residues. The CDR3 here is CATSDDRIAEAFF. CDR3 coding DNA: TGTGCCACCAGTGATGACAGGATTGCTGAAGCTTTCTTT.

This clone was recorded only once. V gene TRBV4-2 combines with J gene TRBJ1-3, with a tentative D call TRBD1 (5 bases). This CDR3 comprises 17 residues. The V gene's germline CDR1 is LGHNA and CDR2 YNFKEQ. The V gene lost 0 bases and the J gene lost 0 bases, with 12 bases spanning the gap. The CDR3 DNA reads as TGTGCCAGCAGCCAAGATAGCTGGGGCAGCTCTGGAAACACCATATATTTT. Its translation: CASSQDSWGSSGNTIYF.

The rearrangement links TRBV6-5 to TRBJ1-2; tentative D call: TRBD1 (5 bases). The CDR3 has 14 amino acids. Deletions cut 2 bases from V and 6 bases from J, with 13 bases between. Germline CDR1 MNHEY, CDR2 SVGAGI. CDR3 protein: CASSYATAQDGYTF. The CDR3 bases are TGTGCCAGCAGTTACGCGACAGCCCAAGATGGCTACACCTTC.

The genes are TRBV20-1 and TRBJ2-3; TRBD2 agrees at 9 bases. The trim removed 3 bases at V and 3 bases at J, leaving 4 bases unmatched. CDR1 is DFQATT and CDR2 is SNEGSKA in the germline V gene (reference sequence). The CDR3 covers 14 residues. In DNA, the CDR3 is TGCAGTGCTAGTGATAGCGGGAGAACAGATACGCAGTATTTT. Protein product: CSASDSGRTDTQYF.

The gene calls are TRBV6-5 and TRBJ1-1, with D perhaps matching TRBD1 (6 bases). Germline CDR1 is MNHEY and CDR2 is SVGAGI. The CDR3 loop spans 13 amino acids. Trimming left V 3 bases short and J 4 bases short, with 9 bases between. The CDR3 spells CASSYSQGTEAFF. CDR3 coding DNA: TGTGCCAGCAGTTATTCACAGGGCACTGAAGCTTTCTTT.

The chain uses TRBV28 and TRBJ1-6, with D tentatively TRBD1 (5 bases). V lost 7 bases, J lost 6 bases, and 10 bases lay in between. The CDR3 extends over 13 amino acids. Germline loops: CDR1 MDHEN, CDR2 SYDVKM. DNA of the CDR3: TGTGCCAGCACCTGGGGCACTAATTCACCCCTCCACTTT. This encodes CASTWGTNSPLHF.